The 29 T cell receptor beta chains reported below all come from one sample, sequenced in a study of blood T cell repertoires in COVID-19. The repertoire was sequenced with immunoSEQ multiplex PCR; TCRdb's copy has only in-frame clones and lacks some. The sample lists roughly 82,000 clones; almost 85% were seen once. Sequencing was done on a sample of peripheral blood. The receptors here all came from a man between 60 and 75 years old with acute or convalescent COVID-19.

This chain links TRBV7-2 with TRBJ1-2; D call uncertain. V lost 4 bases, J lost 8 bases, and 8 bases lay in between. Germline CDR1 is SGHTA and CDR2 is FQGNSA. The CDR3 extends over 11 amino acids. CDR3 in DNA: TGTGCCAGCAGCTCTCGGGTCGGCTACACCTTC. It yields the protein CASSSRVGYTF.

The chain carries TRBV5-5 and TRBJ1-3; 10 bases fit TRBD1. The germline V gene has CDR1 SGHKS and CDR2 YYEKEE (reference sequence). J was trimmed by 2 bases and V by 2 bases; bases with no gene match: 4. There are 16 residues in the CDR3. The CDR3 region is CASSFLGTGAGNTIYF. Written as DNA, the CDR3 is TGTGCCAGCAGCTTCCTAGGGACAGGGGCTGGAAACACCATATATTTT. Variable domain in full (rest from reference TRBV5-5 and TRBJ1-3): DAGVTQSPTHLIKTRGQQVTLRCSPISGHKSVSWYQQVLGQGPQFIFQYYEKEERGRGNFPDRFSARQFPNYSSELNVNALLLGDSALYLCASSFLGTGAGNTIYFGEGSWLTVV.

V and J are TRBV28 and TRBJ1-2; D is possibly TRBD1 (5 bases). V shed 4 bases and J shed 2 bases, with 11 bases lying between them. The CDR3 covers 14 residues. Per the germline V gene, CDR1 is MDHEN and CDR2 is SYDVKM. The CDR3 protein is CASSSAGPNYGYTF. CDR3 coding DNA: TGTGCCAGCAGTTCGGCAGGGCCCAACTATGGCTACACCTTC.

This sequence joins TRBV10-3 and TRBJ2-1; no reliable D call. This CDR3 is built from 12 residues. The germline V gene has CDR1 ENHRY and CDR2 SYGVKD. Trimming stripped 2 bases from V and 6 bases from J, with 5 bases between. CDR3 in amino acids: CAISEERNEQFF. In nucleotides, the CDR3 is TGTGCCATCAGTGAGGAGCGCAATGAGCAGTTCTTC.

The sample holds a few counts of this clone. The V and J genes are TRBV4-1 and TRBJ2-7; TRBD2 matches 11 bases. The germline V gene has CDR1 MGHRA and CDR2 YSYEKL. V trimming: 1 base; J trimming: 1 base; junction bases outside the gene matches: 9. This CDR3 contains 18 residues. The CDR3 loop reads CASSQVTLAGVGSYEQYF. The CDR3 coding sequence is TGCGCCAGCAGCCAAGTAACACTAGCGGGAGTAGGGTCCTACGAGCAGTACTTC.

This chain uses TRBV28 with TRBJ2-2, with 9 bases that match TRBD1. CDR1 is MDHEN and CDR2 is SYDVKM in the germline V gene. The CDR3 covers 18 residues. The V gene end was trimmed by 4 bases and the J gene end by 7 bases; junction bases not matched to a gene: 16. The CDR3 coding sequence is TGTGCCAGCAGTTACAGCCCGGGACAGGGAAAAGGTGTCGGGGAGCTGTTTTTT. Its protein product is CASSYSPGQGKGVGELFF.

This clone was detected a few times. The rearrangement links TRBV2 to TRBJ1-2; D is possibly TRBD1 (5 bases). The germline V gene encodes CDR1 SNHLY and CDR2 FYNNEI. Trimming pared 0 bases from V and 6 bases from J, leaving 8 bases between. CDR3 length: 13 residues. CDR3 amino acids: CASSEAGQNGYTF. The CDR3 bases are TGTGCCAGCAGTGAAGCGGGGCAAAATGGCTACACCTTC.

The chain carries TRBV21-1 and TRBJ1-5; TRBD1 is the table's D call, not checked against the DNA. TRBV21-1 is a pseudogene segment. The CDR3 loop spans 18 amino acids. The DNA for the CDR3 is TGTGCCAGCAGCAGACAAGACAGGCAGAATAGTAGCAATCAGCCCCAGCATTTT. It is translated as CASSRQDRQNSSNQPQHF.

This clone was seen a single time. CDR3 residues: CASSLQGAGSPLHF. DNA for the CDR3: TGTGCCAGCAGCCTACAGGGGGCAGGGTCACCCCTCCACTTT. The genes are TRBV2 and TRBJ1-6, with 9 bases identical to TRBD1. The length of the CDR3 is 14 residues. Germline V gives CDR1 SNHLY, CDR2 FYNNEI. V lost 6 bases and J lost 10; bases outside the gene matches: 7.

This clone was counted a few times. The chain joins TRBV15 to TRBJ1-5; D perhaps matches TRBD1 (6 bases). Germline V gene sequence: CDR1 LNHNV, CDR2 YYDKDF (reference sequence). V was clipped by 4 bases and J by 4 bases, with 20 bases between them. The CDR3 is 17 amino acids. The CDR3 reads CATSKEKAGTKNQPQHF. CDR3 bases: TGTGCCACCAGCAAAGAAAAAGCCGGGACAAAGAATCAGCCCCAGCATTTT.

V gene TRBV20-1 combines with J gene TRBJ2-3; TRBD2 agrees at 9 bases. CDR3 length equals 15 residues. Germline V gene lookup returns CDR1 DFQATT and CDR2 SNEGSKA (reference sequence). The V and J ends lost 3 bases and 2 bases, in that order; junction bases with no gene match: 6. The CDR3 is CSASVSGGSTDTQYF. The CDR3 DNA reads TGCAGTGCTAGTGTTAGCGGGGGCTCCACAGATACGCAGTATTTT.

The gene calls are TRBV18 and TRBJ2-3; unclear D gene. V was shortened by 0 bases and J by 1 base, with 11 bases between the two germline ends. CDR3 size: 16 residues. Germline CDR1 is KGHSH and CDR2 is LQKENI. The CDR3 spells CASSPPVVRGTDTQYF. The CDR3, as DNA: TGTGCCAGCTCACCACCGGTCGTCCGGGGCACAGATACGCAGTATTTT.

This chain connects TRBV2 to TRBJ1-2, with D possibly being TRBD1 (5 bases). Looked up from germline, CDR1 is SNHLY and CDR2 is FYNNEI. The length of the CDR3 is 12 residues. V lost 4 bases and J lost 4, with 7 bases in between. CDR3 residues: CASSVDSYGYTF. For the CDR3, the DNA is TGTGCCAGCAGTGTAGACAGCTATGGCTACACCTTC.

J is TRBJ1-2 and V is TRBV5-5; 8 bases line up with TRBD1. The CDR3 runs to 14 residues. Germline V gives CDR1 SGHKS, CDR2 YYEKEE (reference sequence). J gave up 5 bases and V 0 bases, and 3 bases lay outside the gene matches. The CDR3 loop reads CASSLGQGWYGYTF. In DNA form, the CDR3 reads TGTGCCAGCAGCTTGGGACAGGGGTGGTATGGCTACACCTTC.

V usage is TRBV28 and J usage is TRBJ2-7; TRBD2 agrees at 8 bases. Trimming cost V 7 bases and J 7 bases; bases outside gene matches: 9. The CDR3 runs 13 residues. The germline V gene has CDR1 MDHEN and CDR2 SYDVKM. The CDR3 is CASTEAGVREQYF. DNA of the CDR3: TGTGCCAGCACCGAAGCGGGAGTGCGGGAGCAGTACTTC.

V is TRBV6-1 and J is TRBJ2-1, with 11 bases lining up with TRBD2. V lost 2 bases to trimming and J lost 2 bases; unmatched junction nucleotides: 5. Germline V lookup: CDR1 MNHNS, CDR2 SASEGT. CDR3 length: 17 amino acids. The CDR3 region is CASSEPYSGRAYNEQFF. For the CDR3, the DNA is TGTGCCAGCAGTGAACCTTATAGCGGGAGGGCCTACAATGAGCAGTTCTTC.

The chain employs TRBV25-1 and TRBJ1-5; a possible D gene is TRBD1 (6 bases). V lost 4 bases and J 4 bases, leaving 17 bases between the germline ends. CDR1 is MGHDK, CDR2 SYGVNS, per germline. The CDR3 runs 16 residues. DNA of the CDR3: TGTGCCAGCAGTGGGACCCACAGGGACGGGAATCAGCCCCAGCATTTT. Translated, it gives CASSGTHRDGNQPQHF. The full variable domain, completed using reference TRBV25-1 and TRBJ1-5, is EADIYQTPRYLVIGTGKKITLECSQTMGHDKMYWYQQDPGMELHLIHYSYGVNSTEKGDLSSESTVSRIRTEHFPLTLESARPSHTSQYLCASSGTHRDGNQPQHFGDGTRLSIL.

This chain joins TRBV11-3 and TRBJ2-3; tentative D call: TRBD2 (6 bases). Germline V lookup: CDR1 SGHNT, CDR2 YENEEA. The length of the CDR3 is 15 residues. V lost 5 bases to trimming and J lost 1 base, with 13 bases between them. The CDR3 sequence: CASSPRGTGTDTQYF. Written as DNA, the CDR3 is TGTGCCAGCAGCCCACGGGGGACCGGCACAGATACGCAGTATTTT.

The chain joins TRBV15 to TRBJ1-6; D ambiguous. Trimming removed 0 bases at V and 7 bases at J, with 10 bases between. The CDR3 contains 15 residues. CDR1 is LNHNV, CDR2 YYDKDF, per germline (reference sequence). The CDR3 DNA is TGTGCCACCAGCAGAGATGCGGGTGGCAATTCACCCCTCCACTTT. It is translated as CATSRDAGGNSPLHF.

As DNA, the CDR3 is TGCGCCAGCAGTCCGACACTGGCCTCCTACGAGCAGTACTTC. Translated, it gives CASSPTLASYEQYF. The chain joins TRBV10-1 to TRBJ2-7; D unresolved. Looked up from germline, CDR1 is WNHNN and CDR2 is SYGVQD (reference sequence). The germline V and J ends were trimmed by 5 bases and 0 bases, with 11 bases remaining between them. CDR3 length: 14 amino acids.

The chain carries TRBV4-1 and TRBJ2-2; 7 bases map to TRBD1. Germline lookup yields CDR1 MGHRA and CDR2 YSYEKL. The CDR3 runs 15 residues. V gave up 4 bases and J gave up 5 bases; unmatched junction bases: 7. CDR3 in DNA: TGCGCCAGCAGCCCACAAGACAGGGTAACCGGGGAGCTGTTTTTT. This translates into CASSPQDRVTGELFF.

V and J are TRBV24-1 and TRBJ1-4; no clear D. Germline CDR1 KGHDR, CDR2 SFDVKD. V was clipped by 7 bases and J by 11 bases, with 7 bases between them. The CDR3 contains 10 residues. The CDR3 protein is CATRPGKLFF. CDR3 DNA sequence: TGTGCCACCAGACCGGGTAAACTGTTTTTT.

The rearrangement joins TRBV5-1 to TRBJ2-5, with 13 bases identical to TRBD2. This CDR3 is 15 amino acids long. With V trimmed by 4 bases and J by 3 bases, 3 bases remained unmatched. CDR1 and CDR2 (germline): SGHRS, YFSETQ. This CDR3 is CASSIGTSGKETQYF. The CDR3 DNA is TGCGCCAGCAGCATTGGGACTAGCGGGAAAGAGACCCAGTACTTC.

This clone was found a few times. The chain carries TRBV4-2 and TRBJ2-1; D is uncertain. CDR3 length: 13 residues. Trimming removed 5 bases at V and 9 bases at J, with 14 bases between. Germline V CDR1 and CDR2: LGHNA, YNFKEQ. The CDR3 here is CASSSGAGSEQFF. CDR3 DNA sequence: TGTGCCAGCAGCTCAGGCGCCGGCAGTGAGCAGTTCTTC.

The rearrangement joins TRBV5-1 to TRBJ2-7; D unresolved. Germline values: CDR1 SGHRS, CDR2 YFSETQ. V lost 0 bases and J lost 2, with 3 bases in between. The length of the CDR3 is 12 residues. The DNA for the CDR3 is TGCGCCAGCAGCTTGGACACCTACGAGCAGTACTTC. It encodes CASSLDTYEQYF.

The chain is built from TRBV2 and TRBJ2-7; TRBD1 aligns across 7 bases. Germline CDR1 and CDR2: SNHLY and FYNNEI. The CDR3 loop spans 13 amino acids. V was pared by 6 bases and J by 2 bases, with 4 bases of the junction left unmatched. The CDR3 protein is CASSGQVPYEQYF. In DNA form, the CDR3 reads TGTGCCAGCAGCGGACAGGTGCCCTACGAGCAGTACTTC.

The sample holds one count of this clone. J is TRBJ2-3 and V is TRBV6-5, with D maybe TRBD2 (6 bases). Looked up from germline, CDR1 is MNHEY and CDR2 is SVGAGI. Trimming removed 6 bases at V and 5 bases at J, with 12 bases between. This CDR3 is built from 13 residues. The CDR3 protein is CASSSTRQDTQYF. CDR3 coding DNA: TGTGCCAGCAGCTCGACTAGACAAGATACGCAGTATTTT.

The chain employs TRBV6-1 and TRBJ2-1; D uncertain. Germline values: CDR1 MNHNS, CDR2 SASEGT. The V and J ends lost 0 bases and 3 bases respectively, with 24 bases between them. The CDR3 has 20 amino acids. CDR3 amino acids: CASSEAGKGQLEQIYNEQFF. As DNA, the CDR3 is TGTGCCAGCAGTGAAGCGGGTAAAGGTCAGCTAGAACAAATCTACAATGAGCAGTTCTTC.

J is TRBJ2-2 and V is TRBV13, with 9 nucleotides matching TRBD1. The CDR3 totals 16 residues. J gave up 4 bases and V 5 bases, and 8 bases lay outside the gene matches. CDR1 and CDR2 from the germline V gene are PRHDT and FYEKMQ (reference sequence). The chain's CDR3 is CASSLSVTGGTGELFF. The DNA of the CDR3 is TGTGCCAGCAGCCTCTCCGTGACAGGGGGCACCGGGGAGCTGTTTTTT.